The clone carrying this T cell receptor (beta chain) came up once. Unsorted samples used approximately 87 million PBMCs for genomic DNA. The V segment lost 6 bases and the J segment 2 bases; nucleotides outside the gene matches: 7. This CDR3 region has 15 residues. Per germline, CDR1 MNHNS and CDR2 SASEGT. TCRdb's table, derived via immunoSEQ multiplex PCR, lists solely in-frame clones and lacks some. Of 450,000 to 500,000 clones in the sample, about 72% are singletons; the top ten hold 12%. The data derive from a study of shared clonotypes between healthy human individuals. Sequenced sample: PBMCs. The genes are TRBV6-1 and TRBJ2-7, with 10 bases that match TRBD2. The source is a woman aged 40 to 50 in good health. Some clones in this sample may be carry-over from other donors' samples. The CDR3 region is CASRTGTSVAYEQYF. CDR3 DNA sequence: TGTGCCAGCAGAACCGGGACTAGCGTTGCCTACGAGCAGTACTTC.